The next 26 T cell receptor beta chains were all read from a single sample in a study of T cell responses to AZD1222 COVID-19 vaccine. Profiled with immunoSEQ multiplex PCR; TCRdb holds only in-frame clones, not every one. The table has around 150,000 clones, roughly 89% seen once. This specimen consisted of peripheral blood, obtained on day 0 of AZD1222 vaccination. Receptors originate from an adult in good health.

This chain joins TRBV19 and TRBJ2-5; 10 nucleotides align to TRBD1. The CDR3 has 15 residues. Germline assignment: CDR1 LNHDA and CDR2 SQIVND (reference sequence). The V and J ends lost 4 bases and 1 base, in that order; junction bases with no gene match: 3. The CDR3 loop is CASSTRTGGQETQYF. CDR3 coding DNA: TGTGCCAGTAGTACCCGGACAGGGGGCCAAGAGACCCAGTACTTC.

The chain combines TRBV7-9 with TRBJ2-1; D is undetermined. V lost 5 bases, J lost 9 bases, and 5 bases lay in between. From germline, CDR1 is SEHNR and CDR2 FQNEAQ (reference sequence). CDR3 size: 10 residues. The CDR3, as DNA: TGTGCCAGCAGCCCCAGTGAGCAGTTCTTC. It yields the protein CASSPSEQFF.

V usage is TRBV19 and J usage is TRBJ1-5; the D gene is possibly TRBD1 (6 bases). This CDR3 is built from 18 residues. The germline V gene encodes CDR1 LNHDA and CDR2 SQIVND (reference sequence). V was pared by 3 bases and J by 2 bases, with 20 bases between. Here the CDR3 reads CASSIWRRGGGGNQPQHF. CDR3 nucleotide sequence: TGTGCCAGTAGTATCTGGAGGCGGGGAGGGGGTGGCAATCAGCCCCAGCATTTT.

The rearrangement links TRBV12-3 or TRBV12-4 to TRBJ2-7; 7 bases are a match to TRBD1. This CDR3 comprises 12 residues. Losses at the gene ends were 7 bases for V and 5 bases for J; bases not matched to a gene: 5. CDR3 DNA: TGTGCCAGCACGCGGACAGGAGACGAGCAGTACTTC. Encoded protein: CASTRTGDEQYF.

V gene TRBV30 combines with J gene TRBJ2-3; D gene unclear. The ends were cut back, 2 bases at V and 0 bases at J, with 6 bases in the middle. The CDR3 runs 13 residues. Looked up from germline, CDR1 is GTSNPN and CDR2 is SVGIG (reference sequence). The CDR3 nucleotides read TGTGCCTGGAGTACCAGAAGCACAGATACGCAGTATTTT. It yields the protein CAWSTRSTDTQYF.

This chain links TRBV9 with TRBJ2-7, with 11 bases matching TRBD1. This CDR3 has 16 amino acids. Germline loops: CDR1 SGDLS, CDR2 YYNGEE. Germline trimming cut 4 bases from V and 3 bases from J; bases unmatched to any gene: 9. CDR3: CASSTRSGTGGYEQYF. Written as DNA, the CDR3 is TGTGCCAGCAGCACCCGAAGTGGGACAGGGGGCTACGAGCAGTACTTC.

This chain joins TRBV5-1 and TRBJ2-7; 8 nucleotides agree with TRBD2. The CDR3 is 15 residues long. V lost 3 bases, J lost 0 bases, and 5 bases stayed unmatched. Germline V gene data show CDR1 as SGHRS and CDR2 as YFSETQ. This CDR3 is CASSWSGTSSYEQYF. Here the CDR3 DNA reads TGCGCCAGCAGCTGGTCCGGGACTAGCTCCTACGAGCAGTACTTC.

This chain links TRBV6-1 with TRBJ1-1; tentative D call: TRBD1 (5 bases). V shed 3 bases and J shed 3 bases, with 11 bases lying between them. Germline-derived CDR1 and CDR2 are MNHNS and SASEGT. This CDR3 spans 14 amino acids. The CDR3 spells CASSEGGGHTEAFF. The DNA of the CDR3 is TGTGCCAGCAGTGAGGGGGGGGGACACACTGAAGCTTTCTTT.

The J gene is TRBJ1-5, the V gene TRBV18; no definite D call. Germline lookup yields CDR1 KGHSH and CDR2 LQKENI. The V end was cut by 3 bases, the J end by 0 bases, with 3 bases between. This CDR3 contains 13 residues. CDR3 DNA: TGTGCCAGCTCACCGAATAGCAATCAGCCCCAGCATTTT. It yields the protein CASSPNSNQPQHF. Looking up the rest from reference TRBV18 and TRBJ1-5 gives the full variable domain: NAGVMQNPRHLVRRRGQEARLRCSPMKGHSHVYWYRQLPEEGLKFMVYLQKENIIDESGMPKERFSAEFPKEGPSILRIQQVVRGDSAAYFCASSPNSNQPQHFGDGTRLSIL.

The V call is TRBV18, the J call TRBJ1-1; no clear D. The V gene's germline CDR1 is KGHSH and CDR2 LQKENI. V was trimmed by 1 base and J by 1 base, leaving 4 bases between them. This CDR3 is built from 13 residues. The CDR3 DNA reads TGTGCCAGCTCACCACTCCAGAACACTGAAGCTTTCTTT. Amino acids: CASSPLQNTEAFF.

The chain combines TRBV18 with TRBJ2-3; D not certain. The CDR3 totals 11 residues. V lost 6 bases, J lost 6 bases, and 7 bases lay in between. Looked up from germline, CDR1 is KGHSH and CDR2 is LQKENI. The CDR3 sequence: CASSPGDTQYF. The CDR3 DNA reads TGTGCCAGCTCGCCCGGGGATACGCAGTATTTT.

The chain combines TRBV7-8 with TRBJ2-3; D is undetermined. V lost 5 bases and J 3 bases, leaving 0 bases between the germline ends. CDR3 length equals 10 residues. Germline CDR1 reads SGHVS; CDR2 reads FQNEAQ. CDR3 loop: CASSTDTQYF. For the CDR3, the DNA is TGTGCCAGCAGCACAGATACGCAGTATTTT.

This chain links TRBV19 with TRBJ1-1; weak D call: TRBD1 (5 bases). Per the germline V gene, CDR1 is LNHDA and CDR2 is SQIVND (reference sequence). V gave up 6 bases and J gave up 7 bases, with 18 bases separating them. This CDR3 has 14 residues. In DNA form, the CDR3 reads TGTGCCAGTAGCCTACCGGGGCAGGAGGATGAAGCTTTCTTT. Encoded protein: CASSLPGQEDEAFF. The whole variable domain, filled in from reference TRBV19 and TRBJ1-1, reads DGGITQSPKYLFRKEGQNVTLSCEQNLNHDAMYWYRQDPGQGLRLIYYSQIVNDFQKGDIAEGYSVSREKKESFPLTVTSAQKNPTAFYLCASSLPGQEDEAFFGQGTRLTVV.

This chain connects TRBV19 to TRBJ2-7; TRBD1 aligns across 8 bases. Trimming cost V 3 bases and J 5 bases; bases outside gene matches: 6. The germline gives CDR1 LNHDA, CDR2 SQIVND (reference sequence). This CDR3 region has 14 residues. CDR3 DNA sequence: TGTGCCAGTAGTATCAACAGGGGGAGCAACGAGCAGTACTTC. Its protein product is CASSINRGSNEQYF.

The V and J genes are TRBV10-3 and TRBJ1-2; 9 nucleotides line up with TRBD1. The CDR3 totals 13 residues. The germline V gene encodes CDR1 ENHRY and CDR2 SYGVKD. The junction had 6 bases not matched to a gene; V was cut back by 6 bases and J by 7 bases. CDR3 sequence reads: CAISQDRGGGYTF. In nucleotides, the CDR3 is TGTGCCATCAGCCAAGACAGGGGGGGTGGCTACACCTTC.

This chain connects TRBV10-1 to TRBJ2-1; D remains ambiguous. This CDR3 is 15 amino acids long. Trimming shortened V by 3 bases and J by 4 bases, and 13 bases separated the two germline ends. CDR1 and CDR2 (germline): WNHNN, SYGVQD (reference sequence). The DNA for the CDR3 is TGCGCCAGCAGTGATCCCGCAGGCGTTTACAATGAGCAGTTCTTC. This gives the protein CASSDPAGVYNEQFF.

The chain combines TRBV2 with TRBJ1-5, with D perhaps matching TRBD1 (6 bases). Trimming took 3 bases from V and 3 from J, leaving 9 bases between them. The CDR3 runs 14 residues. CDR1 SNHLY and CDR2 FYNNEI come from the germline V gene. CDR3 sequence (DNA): TGTGCCAGCAGTGACTGGACAGCCAATCAGCCCCAGCATTTT. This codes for CASSDWTANQPQHF.

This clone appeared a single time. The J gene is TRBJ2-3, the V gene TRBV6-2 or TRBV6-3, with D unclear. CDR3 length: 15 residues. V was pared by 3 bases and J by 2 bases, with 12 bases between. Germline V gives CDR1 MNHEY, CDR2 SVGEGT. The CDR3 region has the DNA TGTGCCAGCAGTTATGGGATAAGACACACAGATACGCAGTATTTT. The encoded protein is CASSYGIRHTDTQYF.

This chain's CDR3 is CASSPTVNTEAFF. The CDR3 region has the DNA TGTGCCAGCAGCCCCACCGTGAACACTGAAGCTTTCTTT. The rearrangement uses TRBV7-3 and TRBJ1-1; D is undetermined. Trimming left V 5 bases short and J 0 bases short, with 7 bases between. This CDR3 is built from 13 residues. Germline V gene sequence: CDR1 SGHTA, CDR2 FQGTGA.

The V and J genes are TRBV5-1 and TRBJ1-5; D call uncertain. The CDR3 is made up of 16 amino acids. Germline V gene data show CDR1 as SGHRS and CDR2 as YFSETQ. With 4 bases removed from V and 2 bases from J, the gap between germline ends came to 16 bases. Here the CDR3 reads CASSVDGREGNQPQHF. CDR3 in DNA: TGCGCCAGCAGCGTCGATGGGAGGGAGGGCAATCAGCCCCAGCATTTT.

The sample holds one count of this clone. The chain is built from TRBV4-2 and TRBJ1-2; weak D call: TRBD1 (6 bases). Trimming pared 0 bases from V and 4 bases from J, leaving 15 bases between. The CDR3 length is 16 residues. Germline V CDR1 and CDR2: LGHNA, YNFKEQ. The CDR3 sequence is CASSQDPRGRSYGYTF. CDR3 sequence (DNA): TGTGCCAGCAGCCAAGATCCCAGGGGAAGGAGCTATGGCTACACCTTC.

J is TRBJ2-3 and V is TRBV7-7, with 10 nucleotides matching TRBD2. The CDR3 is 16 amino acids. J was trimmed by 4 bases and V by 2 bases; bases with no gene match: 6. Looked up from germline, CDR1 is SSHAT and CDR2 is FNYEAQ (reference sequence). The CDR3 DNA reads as TGTGCCAGCAGCTTACATCCTAGCGGGAGCGCAGATACGCAGTATTTT. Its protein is CASSLHPSGSADTQYF.

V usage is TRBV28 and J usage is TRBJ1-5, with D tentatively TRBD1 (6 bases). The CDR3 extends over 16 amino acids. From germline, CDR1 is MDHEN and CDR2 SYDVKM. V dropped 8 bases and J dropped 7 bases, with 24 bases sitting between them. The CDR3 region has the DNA TGTGCCAGCGTCAAACTGGGGGGCCAGTCGTCCCAGCCCCAGCATTTT. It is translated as CASVKLGGQSSQPQHF.

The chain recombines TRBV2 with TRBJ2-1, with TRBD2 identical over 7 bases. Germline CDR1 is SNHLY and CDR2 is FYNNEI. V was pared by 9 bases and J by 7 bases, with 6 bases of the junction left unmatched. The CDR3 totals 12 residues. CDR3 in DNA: TGTGCCAGGAGCGGGGCAAAAAATGAGCAGTTCTTC. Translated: CARSGAKNEQFF.

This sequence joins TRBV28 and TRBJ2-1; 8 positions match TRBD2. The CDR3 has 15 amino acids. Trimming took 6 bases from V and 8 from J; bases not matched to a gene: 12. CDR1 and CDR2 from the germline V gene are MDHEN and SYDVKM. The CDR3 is CASRGSGRFIDEQFF. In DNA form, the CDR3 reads TGTGCCAGCAGGGGGAGCGGGAGATTTATCGATGAGCAGTTCTTC.

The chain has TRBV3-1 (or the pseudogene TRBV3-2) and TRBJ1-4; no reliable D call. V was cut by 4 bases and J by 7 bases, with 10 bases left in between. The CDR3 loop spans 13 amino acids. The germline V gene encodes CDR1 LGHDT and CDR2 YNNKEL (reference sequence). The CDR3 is CASSPRTAEKLFF. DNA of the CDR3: TGTGCCAGCAGCCCACGGACGGCTGAAAAACTGTTTTTT.